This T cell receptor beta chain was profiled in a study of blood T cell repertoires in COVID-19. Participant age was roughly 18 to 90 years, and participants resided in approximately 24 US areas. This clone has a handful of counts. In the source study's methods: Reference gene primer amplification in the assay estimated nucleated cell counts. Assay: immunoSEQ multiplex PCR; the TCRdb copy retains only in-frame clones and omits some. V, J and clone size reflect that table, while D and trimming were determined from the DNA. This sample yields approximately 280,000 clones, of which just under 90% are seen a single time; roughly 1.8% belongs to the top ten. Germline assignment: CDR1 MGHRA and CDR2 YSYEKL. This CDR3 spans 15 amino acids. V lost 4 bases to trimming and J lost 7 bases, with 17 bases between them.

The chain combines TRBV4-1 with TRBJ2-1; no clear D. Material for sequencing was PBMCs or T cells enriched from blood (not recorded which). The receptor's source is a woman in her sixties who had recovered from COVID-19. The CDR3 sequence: CASSPWAYAQNEQFF. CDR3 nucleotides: TGCGCCAGCAGCCCTTGGGCCTATGCCCAGAATGAGCAGTTCTTC.